The 27 T cell receptor beta chains presented below share a single source sample, sequenced in a study of OX40 agonist ivuxolimab in advanced cancers. Assay: immunoSEQ multiplex PCR; the TCRdb copy retains only in-frame clones and omits some. The sample lists tens of thousands of clones, about 81% occurring once. The sample here was CD4+ or CD8+ T cells sorted from blood, taken in a trial of the OX40 agonist ivuxolimab. The origin of the receptors is an adult with an advanced solid tumor such as melanoma, head and neck, liver or kidney cancer.

This clone was recorded only once. The rearrangement joins TRBV20-1 to TRBJ1-2; no reliable D call. This CDR3 has 9 amino acids. The germline CDR1 and CDR2 sequences are DFQATT and SNEGSKA (reference sequence). The CDR3: CSSEDGYTF. The CDR3 DNA reads as TGCAGCAGTGAGGATGGCTACACCTTC.

The rearrangement links TRBV9 to TRBJ2-3; tentatively, D is TRBD2 (5 bases). CDR1 is SGDLS, CDR2 YYNGEE, per germline. The CDR3 is made up of 15 amino acids. V was cut by 0 bases and J by 6 bases, with 14 bases left in between. The CDR3 DNA follows: TGTGCCAGCAGCGTAGAAGAGCTGGGAGAGGATACGCAGTATTTT. It yields the protein CASSVEELGEDTQYF.

This chain joins TRBV2 and TRBJ2-7; 8 nucleotides align to TRBD1. V lost 0 bases and J lost 2; bases outside the gene matches: 6. The germline V gene has CDR1 SNHLY and CDR2 FYNNEI. The CDR3 loop spans 16 amino acids. The CDR3 region is CASSEAPPTGAYEQYF. The CDR3 nucleotides read TGTGCCAGCAGTGAAGCGCCCCCGACAGGGGCCTACGAGCAGTACTTC.

V and J are TRBV6-1 and TRBJ2-5, with 7 bases fitting TRBD1. Germline CDR1 reads MNHNS; CDR2 reads SASEGT. J lost 5 bases, V lost 2 bases, and 2 bases had no gene match. This CDR3 is built from 13 residues. This CDR3 is CASSETGVETQYF. CDR3 bases: TGTGCCAGCAGTGAAACAGGGGTGGAGACCCAGTACTTC.

The chain is built from TRBV30 and TRBJ2-7; 9 nucleotides align to TRBD1. The V and J ends lost 2 bases and 5 bases, in that order; junction bases with no gene match: 10. CDR1 is GTSNPN, CDR2 SVGIG, per germline (reference sequence). CDR3 length equals 15 residues. The CDR3 coding sequence is TGTGCCTGGAGTCCCCCGACAGGGGGAAGCCACGAGCAGTACTTC. Its translation is CAWSPPTGGSHEQYF.

This clone was counted a single time. The chain is built from TRBV30 and TRBJ2-7; unclear D gene. The CDR3 covers 10 residues. The germline V gene encodes CDR1 GTSNPN and CDR2 SVGIG (reference sequence). V was shortened by 1 base and J by 6 bases, with 4 bases between the two germline ends. The CDR3: CAWSASEQYF. The CDR3 nucleotides read TGTGCCTGGAGTGCAAGCGAGCAGTACTTC.

The chain couples TRBV13 to TRBJ2-3; TRBD2 matches at 12 bases. Germline-derived CDR1 and CDR2 are PRHDT and FYEKMQ (reference sequence). J was trimmed by 3 bases and V by 3 bases; bases with no gene match: 16. CDR3 length: 20 residues. The CDR3 loop reads CASSFYFTSGGTKDTDTQYF. CDR3 coding DNA: TGTGCCAGCAGCTTCTACTTTACTAGCGGGGGGACGAAAGATACAGATACGCAGTATTTT.

Only a few counts were recorded for this clone. This chain uses TRBV21-1 with TRBJ1-1. TRBV21-1 is assigned pseudogene status. The CDR3 runs to 13 residues. The CDR3 DNA sequence: TGTGCCAGCAGCAAATTGACCCCTTCGGAAGCTTTCTTT. This encodes CASSKLTPSEAFF.

The chain uses TRBV11-3 and TRBJ2-7; a weak D match, TRBD2 (7 bases). With 3 bases removed from V and 7 bases from J, the gap between germline ends came to 13 bases. The CDR3 has 13 amino acids. The germline V gene has CDR1 SGHNT and CDR2 YENEEA. The CDR3 loop is CASSLGGLGEQYF. Written as DNA, the CDR3 is TGTGCCAGCAGCTTGGGGGGGCTGGGGGAGCAGTACTTC.

The chain links TRBV10-3 to TRBJ1-2; TRBD1 is a possible D gene (5 bases). Germline-derived CDR1 and CDR2 are ENHRY and SYGVKD. There are 14 residues in the CDR3. Trimming stripped 4 bases from V and 0 bases from J, with 9 bases between. CDR3 DNA: TGTGCCATCAGTGGGGCAGGGACTAACTATGGCTACACCTTC. As protein: CAISGAGTNYGYTF.

The chain carries TRBV30 and TRBJ2-2; the D is unclear. Germline CDR1 reads GTSNPN; CDR2 reads SVGIG (reference sequence). The CDR3 is 15 residues long. Between the trimmed V and J ends, which lost 0 bases and 1 base, there was a span of 9 bases. For the CDR3, the DNA is TGTGCCTGGAGTGTACAAGGTCTGAACACCGGGGAGCTGTTTTTT. This translates into CAWSVQGLNTGELFF.

The rearrangement joins TRBV29-1 to TRBJ2-1; possible D gene TRBD2, 7 bases. Germline CDR1 reads SQVTM; CDR2 reads ANQGSEA. The V and J ends lost 3 bases and 1 base respectively, with 25 bases between them. CDR3 length: 19 residues. CDR3 amino acids: CSVEGRRGYRGESYNEQFF. Written as DNA, the CDR3 is TGCAGCGTTGAGGGTCGAAGGGGGTATCGGGGGGAGTCCTACAATGAGCAGTTCTTC.

This clone was seen a few times. The V and J genes are TRBV4-2 and TRBJ2-5, with D uncertain. Trimming pared 0 bases from V and 9 bases from J, leaving 5 bases between. The CDR3 sequence is 11 residues long. Germline loops: CDR1 LGHNA, CDR2 YNFKEQ. The CDR3 bases are TGTGCCAGCAGCCAAGACGGCTCCCAGTACTTC. Translating it yields CASSQDGSQYF.

The rearrangement links TRBV27 to TRBJ2-1; either TRBD1 or TRBD2 may supply D (5 bases each). This CDR3 is built from 15 residues. Germline V gene sequence: CDR1 MNHEY, CDR2 SMNVEV (reference sequence). V was pared by 3 bases and J by 2 bases, with 11 bases between. In DNA, the CDR3 is TGTGCCAGCAGTTTTGGGACGGAGCCCTACAATGAGCAGTTCTTC. Translation gives CASSFGTEPYNEQFF.

Points on this clone: At the DNA level, this CDR3 is encoded by other sequences in the same sample as well. The rearrangement joins TRBV11-2 to TRBJ2-7; possible D gene TRBD2, 5 bases. The germline gives CDR1 SGHAT, CDR2 FQNNGV. The CDR3 loop spans 14 amino acids. V was cut by 0 bases and J by 1 base, with 7 bases left in between. Written as DNA, the CDR3 is TGTGCCAGCAGCTTAGACCGGGGTTCCTACGAGCAGTACTTC. Translated: CASSLDRGSYEQYF.

J is TRBJ2-3 and V is TRBV5-4; 11 positions agree with TRBD2. This CDR3 is 16 amino acids long. V gave up 4 bases and J gave up 2 bases; unmatched junction bases: 6. The germline V gene has CDR1 SGHNT and CDR2 YYREEE (reference sequence). The CDR3 loop reads CASSPGLAVSTDTQYF. The CDR3 coding sequence is TGTGCCAGCAGCCCGGGACTAGCGGTCTCCACAGATACGCAGTATTTT.

The chain carries TRBV7-9 and TRBJ2-7; D is uncertain. CDR3 length equals 16 residues. Germline V gives CDR1 SEHNR, CDR2 FQNEAQ (reference sequence). Deletions cut 4 bases from V and 4 bases from J, with 20 bases between. The CDR3 sequence is CASSSVGKGIGYEQYF. In nucleotides, the CDR3 is TGTGCCAGCAGCTCTGTCGGTAAGGGAATCGGGTACGAGCAGTACTTC.

This clone has a handful of counts. The J gene is TRBJ1-1, the V gene TRBV10-2; D gene ambiguous. V lost 7 bases, J lost 7 bases, and 10 bases lay in between. The CDR3 loop spans 11 amino acids. In germline, CDR1 is WSHSY, CDR2 SAAADI. CDR3 sequence: CASTSGSEAFF. The CDR3 region has the DNA TGCGCCAGCACGTCCGGGAGTGAAGCTTTCTTT.

The V gene is TRBV19, the J gene TRBJ2-1; 7 nucleotides match TRBD2. Germline V gene lookup returns CDR1 LNHDA and CDR2 SQIVND (reference sequence). The CDR3 consists of 15 residues. The J segment lost 4 bases and the V segment lost 5 bases, leaving 8 bases of the junction unmatched. CDR3 sequence reads: CASSLAEDSYNEQFF. CDR3 in DNA: TGTGCCAGTAGTCTAGCGGAAGATTCGTACAATGAGCAGTTCTTC.

This clone was counted a single time. The rearrangement uses TRBV6-1 and TRBJ2-1; no clear D gene. The length of the CDR3 is 14 residues. Germline V gene data show CDR1 as MNHNS and CDR2 as SASEGT. V lost 8 bases to trimming and J lost 6 bases, with 17 bases between them. The CDR3 here is CASDPRLEVNEQFF. As DNA, the CDR3 is TGTGCCAGCGATCCCCGGCTAGAGGTCAATGAGCAGTTCTTC.

CDR3 amino acids: CASSDWAGGNEQFF. Written as DNA, the CDR3 is TGTGCCAGCAGTGACTGGGCAGGGGGCAATGAGCAGTTCTTC. The V call is TRBV6-4, the J call TRBJ2-1, with 7 bases that match TRBD1. The CDR3 totals 14 residues. Unmatched junction bases numbered 3, after V lost 1 base and J lost 6 bases. The germline gives CDR1 MRHNA, CDR2 SNTAGT.

This clone was counted once. The chain couples TRBV19 to TRBJ1-3; no definite D call. The CDR3 sequence is 18 residues long. CDR1 is LNHDA, CDR2 SQIVND, per germline (reference sequence). Trimming removed 1 base at V and 4 bases at J, with 20 bases between. The chain's CDR3 is CASSIGWTSHGGGNTIYF. The CDR3 DNA reads as TGTGCCAGTAGTATAGGATGGACCTCGCATGGCGGGGGAAACACCATATATTTT.

The chain couples TRBV7-9 to TRBJ1-2; 7 bases line up with TRBD1. From germline, CDR1 is SEHNR and CDR2 FQNEAQ (reference sequence). After removal of 1 base from V and 6 bases from J, the junction contained 5 bases not matched to a gene. The CDR3 covers 14 residues. CDR3 coding DNA: TGTGCCAGCAGCTTAGAGACAGGGTGGGATGGCTACACCTTC. It specifies CASSLETGWDGYTF.

Only a few counts were recorded for this clone. The rearrangement uses TRBV9 and TRBJ2-2; D call uncertain. Germline V gene data show CDR1 as SGDLS and CDR2 as YYNGEE. Trimming shortened V by 7 bases and J by 9 bases, and 7 bases separated the two germline ends. The CDR3 covers 10 residues. CDR3 region: CASGGRELFF. CDR3 coding DNA: TGTGCCAGCGGCGGACGGGAGCTGTTTTTT.

This clone was observed once. This chain links TRBV19 with TRBJ1-1, with 9 nucleotides matching TRBD1. V lost 1 base, J lost 4 bases, and 7 bases stayed unmatched. The CDR3 is 16 amino acids. Germline CDR1 LNHDA, CDR2 SQIVND (reference sequence). CDR3 loop: CASSIAAGQGLTEAFF. DNA for the CDR3: TGTGCCAGTAGTATAGCAGCGGGACAGGGTCTCACTGAAGCTTTCTTT. Full variable domain (outside the CDR3, taken from reference TRBV19 and TRBJ1-1): DGGITQSPKYLFRKEGQNVTLSCEQNLNHDAMYWYRQDPGQGLRLIYYSQIVNDFQKGDIAEGYSVSREKKESFPLTVTSAQKNPTAFYLCASSIAAGQGLTEAFFGQGTRLTVV.

J is TRBJ2-3 and V is TRBV6-1; D is unclear. The germline V gene encodes CDR1 MNHNS and CDR2 SASEGT. This CDR3 comprises 15 residues. V was shortened by 4 bases and J by 0 bases, with 11 bases between the two germline ends. The DNA for the CDR3 is TGTGCCAGCAGTGTCGGTCAGAGCAGCACAGATACGCAGTATTTT. Its translation is CASSVGQSSTDTQYF.

This rearrangement joins TRBV7-9 to TRBJ2-1; D perhaps matches TRBD1 (5 bases). Per germline, CDR1 SEHNR and CDR2 FQNEAQ (reference sequence). The V gene lost 3 bases and the J gene lost 7 bases, with 13 bases spanning the gap. The CDR3 is made up of 14 amino acids. The CDR3 DNA sequence: TGTGCCAGCAGCTTTGAAGGGGTCTGGAATGAGCAGTTCTTC. Translating it yields CASSFEGVWNEQFF.